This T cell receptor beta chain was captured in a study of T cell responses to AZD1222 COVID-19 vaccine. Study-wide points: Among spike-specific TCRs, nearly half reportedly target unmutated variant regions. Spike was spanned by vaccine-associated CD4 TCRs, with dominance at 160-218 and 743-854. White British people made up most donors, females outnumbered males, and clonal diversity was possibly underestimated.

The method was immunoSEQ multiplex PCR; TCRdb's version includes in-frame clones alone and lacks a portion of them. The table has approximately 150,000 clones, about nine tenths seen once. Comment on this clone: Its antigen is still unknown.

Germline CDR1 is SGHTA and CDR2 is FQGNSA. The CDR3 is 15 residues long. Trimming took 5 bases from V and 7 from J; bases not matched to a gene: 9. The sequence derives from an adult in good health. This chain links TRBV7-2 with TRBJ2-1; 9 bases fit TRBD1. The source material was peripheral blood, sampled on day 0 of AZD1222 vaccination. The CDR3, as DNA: TGTGCCAGCAGCCCGTGGACAGGGGTGGGTAATGAGCAGTTCTTC. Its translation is CASSPWTGVGNEQFF.